This T cell receptor (beta chain) emerged from a study of blood T cells in healthy people across ages. The V end lost 5 bases, the J end lost 5 bases, and 13 bases lay between the germline ends. The CDR3 length is 14 residues. The germline V gene encodes CDR1 MDHEN and CDR2 SYDVKM. Using a J-beta primer mix together with a sample-barcoded 5' primer, a second PCR was run for roughly 7 to 11 cycles. Each single sample gave us at least 2.5 million CDR3-containing paired-end reads. Using its own MiXCR run on the 5' RACE reads, TCRdb lists one record per CDR3 protein. The profile shows around 1,900,000 distinct CDR3 sequences, 39% of them singletons.

The sequence was collected from a human donor in good health. This chain uses TRBV28 with TRBJ2-1, with D hard to call. The sequencing sample was made of blood. In DNA, the CDR3 is TGTGCCAGCAGTCTCCCGCCCCCCCACAATGAGCAGTTCTTC. The encoded protein is CASSLPPPHNEQFF.